This TCR beta chain was sequenced during a study of cytomegalovirus exposure and HLA in healthy donors. Whole-study context: A prior analysis found about 110 million unique TCR beta sequences from some 190 million T cells.

This CDR3 contains 15 residues. The germline CDR1 and CDR2 sequences are SGDLS and YYNGEE. V gave up 0 bases and J gave up 2 bases, with 6 bases separating them. The donors comprised healthy bone marrow donors. General study results and limits: Accurate predictions that matched the HLA-A and HLA-B alleles of most subjects were reportedly made from TCR beta sequences. Of the V segments, some could not be distinguished, including TRBV6-2 and TRBV6-3, and were excluded.

Notes on this clone: As yet, its antigen is unknown.

A multiplex PCR was run with 60 Vbeta primers and 13 Jbeta primers. Repertoires were generated with immunoSEQ multiplex PCR, while TCRdb's copy carries only in-frame clones and drops some. Of about 120,000 clones listed, roughly 80% are singletons. Input material: PBMCs. J is TRBJ2-6 and V is TRBV9; no firm D call. The sequence came from a man aged 25 to 40 in good health and CMV-seropositive. This CDR3 reads CASSVANTGANVLTF. Here the CDR3 DNA reads TGTGCCAGCAGCGTAGCCAACACTGGGGCCAACGTCCTGACTTTC.